Following are 9 T cell receptor beta chains from one sample sequenced in a study of blood T cell repertoires in COVID-19 (dated by TCRdb to the early 2020s). The protocol used for the library was the immunoSEQ multiplex PCR assay. Entries here come from immuneACCESS through TCRdb and include only in-frame sequences with V and J called. Some clones fail to appear in such tables; in the studies checked, an unresolved V gene covers under half of the shortfall, and the cause of the remainder is unknown. The sample table lists 90,000 to 100,000 clones, around 84% of them with a count of one. The ten largest clonotypes hold around a sixth of the sample. The sequencing input was peripheral blood. These receptors were obtained from a woman aged 60-75 years with acute or convalescent COVID-19.

The chain joins TRBV19 to TRBJ1-1; D uncertain. This CDR3 has 13 residues. V lost 4 bases, J lost 5 bases, and 11 bases lay in between. The germline V gene has CDR1 LNHDA and CDR2 SQIVND (reference sequence). The DNA of the CDR3 is TGTGCCAGTAGTAAACCAGGTGCGACTGAAGCTTTCTTT. Its translation is CASSKPGATEAFF.

This clone was observed a handful of times. This chain connects TRBV30 to TRBJ2-3, with D possibly being TRBD1 (5 bases). From germline, CDR1 is GTSNPN and CDR2 SVGIG (reference sequence). CDR3 length: 15 residues. V lost 5 bases to trimming and J lost 2 bases, with 17 bases between them. CDR3 DNA sequence: TGTGCCTGGCTGCACCAGGGAATTTCCACAGATACGCAGTATTTT. This sequence encodes CAWLHQGISTDTQYF.

As concerns this clone: The sample carries other DNA sequences with the same CDR3. The chain uses TRBV6-4 and TRBJ2-3, with D tentatively TRBD1 (6 bases). The V end was cut by 4 bases, the J end by 1 base, with 6 bases between. The CDR3 runs to 13 residues. The germline CDR1 and CDR2 sequences are MRHNA and SNTAGT. The CDR3 here is CASSAGGTDTQYF. The CDR3 DNA follows: TGTGCCAGCAGTGCAGGGGGCACAGATACGCAGTATTTT.

The V call is TRBV3-1 (or the pseudogene TRBV3-2), the J call TRBJ1-1, with D tentatively TRBD1 (5 bases). The V gene lost 1 base and the J gene lost 5 bases, with 14 bases spanning the gap. The CDR3 totals 15 residues. In germline, CDR1 is LGHDT, CDR2 YNNKEL (reference sequence). Written as DNA, the CDR3 is TGTGCCAGCAGCCAAGTATCTAAGGGGAGGACTGAAGCTTTCTTT. Its protein product is CASSQVSKGRTEAFF.

The CDR3 here is CASSWDRGDGYTF. Written as DNA, the CDR3 is TGTGCCAGCAGTTGGGACAGGGGGGATGGCTACACCTTC. This chain links TRBV12-3 or TRBV12-4 with TRBJ1-2; 11 bases match TRBD1. CDR3 length: 13 residues. J lost 6 bases, V lost 4 bases, and 1 base had no gene match.

V is TRBV18 and J is TRBJ2-7, with TRBD2 as a possible D gene (6 bases). The germline gives CDR1 KGHSH, CDR2 LQKENI. The CDR3 length is 13 residues. Trimming cost V 3 bases and J 5 bases, with 11 bases left between them. CDR3 bases: TGTGCCAGCTCACCGGGGGGTCCGGACGAGCAGTACTTC. Amino acid sequence: CASSPGGPDEQYF.

The chain carries TRBV6-1 and TRBJ1-2, with 7 positions matching TRBD1. The V gene's germline CDR1 is MNHNS and CDR2 SASEGT. The CDR3 contains 15 residues. After removal of 3 bases from V and 3 bases from J, the junction contained 7 bases not matched to a gene. The CDR3 sequence is CASSEQGQFDYGYTF. In nucleotides, the CDR3 is TGTGCCAGCAGTGAGCAGGGACAGTTCGACTATGGCTACACCTTC.

In this sample, this clone turned up once. The gene calls are TRBV7-2 and TRBJ2-5; TRBD2 matches 11 bases. J lost 2 bases, V lost 5 bases, and 7 bases had no gene match. Germline V lookup: CDR1 SGHTA, CDR2 FQGNSA. CDR3 size: 16 residues. In DNA, the CDR3 is TGTGCCAGCAGCAACCTCCTAGCGGGGGGACAAGAGACCCAGTACTTC. It codes for CASSNLLAGGQETQYF.

V gene TRBV4-2 combines with J gene TRBJ2-5; the D gene is possibly TRBD1 (6 bases). This CDR3 has 16 residues. The V and J ends lost 3 bases and 2 bases respectively, with 16 bases between them. The germline CDR1 and CDR2 sequences are LGHNA and YNFKEQ. CDR3 residues: CASSQARGPPQETQYF. For the CDR3, the DNA is TGTGCCAGCAGCCAGGCCAGGGGCCCGCCGCAAGAGACCCAGTACTTC.